This T cell receptor (beta chain) stems from a study of blood T cell repertoires in COVID-19. Deletions cut 0 bases from V and 0 bases from J, with 20 bases between. The CDR3 has 20 amino acids. The germline V gene encodes CDR1 LGHDT and CDR2 YNNKEL (reference sequence). Using immunoSEQ multiplex PCR, the repertoire was profiled, and TCRdb retains in-frame clones only, with some absent. The sample lists 120,000 or so clones, about 90% seen once, with 0.88% in the top ten. This chain connects TRBV3-1 (or the pseudogene TRBV3-2) to TRBJ2-2; weak D call: TRBD2 (7 bases). The sample comprised peripheral blood. The sequence derives from a woman aged 45-60 years with active or convalescent COVID-19. The CDR3 loop is CASSQEAVWGGHPNTGELFF. The DNA for the CDR3 is TGTGCCAGCAGCCAAGAAGCCGTTTGGGGGGGACATCCGAACACCGGGGAGCTGTTTTTT.